The next 24 T cell receptor beta chains were all read from a single sample in a study of cytomegalovirus exposure and HLA in healthy donors. This PCR relied on a set of 60 Vbeta primers and 13 Jbeta primers. The method was immunoSEQ multiplex PCR; TCRdb's version includes in-frame clones alone and lacks a portion of them. Of roughly 200,000 clones in the sample, 80% to 90% were seen once. The source material was PBMCs. The receptors shown here come from a woman aged 25-40 years in good health and CMV-seronegative.

This clone has only a few counts. Germline is not matched at one junction end, which may reflect a read error. V is TRBV7-7 and J is TRBJ2-5; 9 nucleotides align to TRBD2. Germline values: CDR1 SSHAT, CDR2 FNYEAQ (reference sequence). This CDR3 is 15 amino acids long. CDR3: CASSLVGGRVETQYF. Written as DNA, the CDR3 is TGTGCTAGCAGCTTAGTCGGCGGGAGGGTTGAGACCCAGTACTTC.

The chain employs TRBV5-1 and TRBJ2-1, with 7 bases matching TRBD2. The V and J ends lost 4 bases and 4 bases, in that order; junction bases with no gene match: 11. The CDR3 totals 16 residues. Per germline, CDR1 SGHRS and CDR2 YFSETQ. The CDR3 coding sequence is TGCGCCAGCAGCCCCCCCGGGGGAGGGCCGTACAATGAGCAGTTCTTC. It translates to CASSPPGGGPYNEQFF. Variable domain in full (rest from reference TRBV5-1 and TRBJ2-1): KAGVTQTPRYLIKTRGQQVTLSCSPISGHRSVSWYQQTPGQGLQFLFEYFSETQRNKGNFPGRFSGRQFSNSRSEMNVSTLELGDSALYLCASSPPGGGPYNEQFFGPGTRLTVL.

This chain's CDR3 is CASSSFSGANTGELFF. The DNA of the CDR3 is TGTGCCAGCAGCTCCTTTAGCGGGGCGAACACCGGGGAGCTGTTTTTT. The chain is built from TRBV7-3 and TRBJ2-2; 8 bases line up with TRBD2. The CDR3 has 16 amino acids. Germline V lookup: CDR1 SGHTA, CDR2 FQGTGA. V was pared by 4 bases and J by 0 bases, with 4 bases of the junction left unmatched.

The chain recombines TRBV5-4 with TRBJ2-3; D unresolved. The V and J ends lost 3 bases and 1 base respectively, with 6 bases between them. The V gene's germline CDR1 is SGHNT and CDR2 YYREEE (reference sequence). This CDR3 is 13 amino acids long. The CDR3 DNA is TGTGCCAGCAGCTCACAACGCACAGATACGCAGTATTTT. It translates to CASSSQRTDTQYF. Using reference TRBV5-4 and TRBJ2-3 for the parts outside the CDR3, the full variable domain is ETGVTQSPTHLIKTRGQQVTLRCSSQSGHNTVSWYQQALGQGPQFIFQYYREEENGRGNFPPRFSGLQFPNYSSELNVNALELDDSALYLCASSSQRTDTQYFGPGTRLTVL.

This chain links TRBV5-6 with TRBJ1-1; D call uncertain. Looked up from germline, CDR1 is SGHDT and CDR2 is YYEEEE. Trimming stripped 3 bases from V and 1 base from J, with 7 bases between. The CDR3 sequence is 13 residues long. CDR3 loop: CASSWASNTEAFF. The DNA of the CDR3 is TGTGCCAGCAGCTGGGCCTCGAACACTGAAGCTTTCTTT.

The chain carries TRBV19 and TRBJ2-3, with TRBD2 identical over 12 bases. This CDR3 is built from 19 residues. CDR1 and CDR2 (germline): LNHDA, SQIVND (reference sequence). With V trimmed by 1 base and J by 0 bases, 8 bases remained unmatched. The CDR3 DNA reads as TGTGCCAGTAGTATAGCGACTAGCGGGAGTCGGGGGAGCACAGATACGCAGTATTTT. Translating it yields CASSIATSGSRGSTDTQYF.

The chain employs TRBV28 and TRBJ2-3, with 12 bases fitting TRBD1. Trimming at V came to 5 bases and at J to 4 bases, leaving 10 bases not matched to a gene. CDR3 length equals 17 residues. Germline CDR1 MDHEN, CDR2 SYDVKM. CDR3 coding DNA: TGTGCCAGCAGTAAATCTTCCGGGACAGGGGGCCCAGATACGCAGTATTTT. As protein: CASSKSSGTGGPDTQYF.

The V call is TRBV5-1, the J call TRBJ2-5; a possible D gene is TRBD2 (7 bases). This CDR3 comprises 14 residues. From germline, CDR1 is SGHRS and CDR2 YFSETQ. The V gene lost 1 base and the J gene lost 5 bases, with 12 bases spanning the gap. CDR3 DNA: TGCGCCAGCAGCTTGATACAGGGAGGGGAGACCCAGTACTTC. As protein: CASSLIQGGETQYF.

CDR3 sequence (DNA): TGTGCCAGCAGTTGGGGCAGGGGGCGAGGAGGCTACACCTTC. This gives the protein CASSWGRGRGGYTF. The V gene is TRBV28, the J gene TRBJ1-2; TRBD1 aligns across 8 bases. The CDR3 runs 14 residues. CDR1 MDHEN and CDR2 SYDVKM come from the germline V gene. Trimming at V came to 4 bases and at J to 8 bases, leaving 9 bases not matched to a gene.

The chain recombines TRBV28 with TRBJ2-2, with a tentative D call TRBD1 (5 bases). Per the germline V gene, CDR1 is MDHEN and CDR2 is SYDVKM. The CDR3 length is 13 residues. V was shortened by 5 bases and J by 5 bases, with 9 bases between the two germline ends. This chain's CDR3 is CASSKGMTGELFF. Written as DNA, the CDR3 is TGTGCCAGCAGTAAGGGGATGACCGGGGAGCTGTTTTTT.

The V gene is TRBV5-5, the J gene TRBJ1-3; D is unresolved. This CDR3 has 14 residues. Between the trimmed V and J ends, which lost 4 bases and 1 base, there was a span of 9 bases. The germline CDR1 and CDR2 sequences are SGHKS and YYEKEE (reference sequence). This CDR3 is CASSPIGSGNTIYF. The CDR3 bases are TGTGCCAGCAGCCCCATCGGGTCTGGAAACACCATATATTTT.

A single count supports this clone. CDR3 DNA sequence: TGTGCCAGTGGACAGGCGGGCGATCAGCCCCAGCATTTT. Translated, it gives CASGQAGDQPQHF. The chain carries TRBV5-5 and TRBJ1-5; 7 positions match TRBD1. Germline CDR1 reads SGHKS; CDR2 reads YYEKEE (reference sequence). The J segment lost 5 bases and the V segment lost 8 bases, leaving 7 bases of the junction unmatched. This CDR3 has 13 residues.

This chain links TRBV5-6 with TRBJ2-1; TRBD2 matches at 11 bases. Trimming at V came to 4 bases and at J to 3 bases, leaving 12 bases not matched to a gene. CDR3 length: 18 amino acids. Germline values: CDR1 SGHDT, CDR2 YYEEEE. CDR3 in amino acids: CASSHVAGGPYIYNEQFF. CDR3 nucleotide sequence: TGTGCCAGCAGCCATGTAGCGGGAGGGCCTTATATCTACAATGAGCAGTTCTTC.

V gene TRBV11-2 combines with J gene TRBJ1-4; 7 nucleotides agree with TRBD1. The junction had 16 bases not matched to a gene; V was cut back by 5 bases and J by 7 bases. The CDR3 spans 17 residues. Germline V CDR1 and CDR2: SGHAT, FQNNGV. The CDR3 DNA follows: TGTGCCAGCAGCCTAGGGGGCGGTAGGGGGCTAAGTGAAAAACTGTTTTTT. This gives the protein CASSLGGGRGLSEKLFF.

V and J are TRBV28 and TRBJ2-2; D may be TRBD1 (7 bases). The V end was cut by 4 bases, the J end by 6 bases, with 18 bases between. The CDR3 totals 16 residues. Germline lookup yields CDR1 MDHEN and CDR2 SYDVKM. DNA of the CDR3: TGTGCCAGCAGTTCCGACAGGGAGGTCGGATCCGGGGAGCTGTTTTTT. It codes for CASSSDREVGSGELFF.

This clone was seen a single time. The chain links TRBV5-4 to TRBJ2-1, with 7 bases matching TRBD2. The junction had 8 bases not matched to a gene; V was cut back by 2 bases and J by 3 bases. The V gene's germline CDR1 is SGHNT and CDR2 YYREEE (reference sequence). The CDR3 runs to 16 residues. The CDR3 DNA is TGTGCCAGCAGCTTTTCGAGACTAGCCCTCTACAATGAGCAGTTCTTC. Its translation: CASSFSRLALYNEQFF. The complete variable domain, with remaining parts taken from reference TRBV5-4 and TRBJ2-1, reads ETGVTQSPTHLIKTRGQQVTLRCSSQSGHNTVSWYQQALGQGPQFIFQYYREEENGRGNFPPRFSGLQFPNYSSELNVNALELDDSALYLCASSFSRLALYNEQFFGPGTRLTVL.

The gene calls are TRBV7-2 and TRBJ2-7; TRBD2 matches 7 bases. Germline assignment: CDR1 SGHTA and CDR2 FQGNSA. The V segment lost 1 base and the J segment 2 bases; nucleotides outside the gene matches: 5. The CDR3 is 15 residues long. The CDR3 spells CASSLGTSVAYEQYF. The DNA of the CDR3 is TGTGCCAGCAGCTTAGGAACTAGCGTCGCCTACGAGCAGTACTTC.

V usage is TRBV11-3 and J usage is TRBJ2-1, with TRBD1 matching over 7 bases. Germline-derived CDR1 and CDR2 are SGHNT and YENEEA. This CDR3 has 17 residues. The trim removed 1 base at V and 8 bases at J, leaving 14 bases unmatched. In DNA form, the CDR3 reads TGTGCCAGCAGCTTAGGTCGTTTTACAGGGGAGTGGGATGAGCAGTTCTTC. Protein: CASSLGRFTGEWDEQFF.

This sequence joins TRBV4-1 and TRBJ2-1, with TRBD2 matching 10 bases. V trimming: 3 bases; J trimming: 9 bases; junction bases outside the gene matches: 8. The CDR3 loop spans 15 amino acids. Germline loops: CDR1 MGHRA, CDR2 YSYEKL. In nucleotides, the CDR3 is TGCGCCAGCAGCCAGAGGGCTAGCGGGAGTACTGAGCAGTTCTTC. Amino acid sequence: CASSQRASGSTEQFF.

This chain uses TRBV7-2 with TRBJ1-6; D gene unclear. Trimming left V 5 bases short and J 7 bases short, with 9 bases between. Germline assignment: CDR1 SGHTA and CDR2 FQGNSA. The CDR3 length is 13 residues. The DNA for the CDR3 is TGTGCCAGCAGCCCAGCGCCGAATTCACCCCTCCACTTT. Its translation is CASSPAPNSPLHF.

V usage is TRBV6-1 and J usage is TRBJ2-3; 7 nucleotides line up with TRBD2. Germline trimming cut 6 bases from V and 7 bases from J; bases unmatched to any gene: 13. This CDR3 contains 15 residues. Germline V gene sequence: CDR1 MNHNS, CDR2 SASEGT. DNA for the CDR3: TGTGCCAGCAGACCCAGTATTACTAGCGCATATACGCAGTATTTT. Translation gives CASRPSITSAYTQYF.

V and J are TRBV5-4 and TRBJ2-5; TRBD1 aligns across 7 bases. The V and J ends lost 3 bases and 1 base, in that order; junction bases with no gene match: 3. This CDR3 comprises 14 residues. Germline CDR1 is SGHNT and CDR2 is YYREEE (reference sequence). The CDR3 nucleotides read TGTGCCAGCAGCTCAACAGGGGTCCAAGAGACCCAGTACTTC. Encoded protein: CASSSTGVQETQYF.

The V call is TRBV5-4, the J call TRBJ1-4; 9 nucleotides line up with TRBD1. The V gene end was trimmed by 4 bases and the J gene end by 2 bases; junction bases not matched to a gene: 3. This CDR3 is 15 amino acids long. The germline gives CDR1 SGHNT, CDR2 YYREEE (reference sequence). For the CDR3, the DNA is TGTGCCAGCAGCCTGGGACAGGGTACTAATGAAAAACTGTTTTTT. This encodes CASSLGQGTNEKLFF.

The chain carries TRBV19 and TRBJ2-5; possible D gene TRBD1, 6 bases. CDR1 is LNHDA, CDR2 SQIVND, per germline (reference sequence). This CDR3 spans 15 amino acids. The V end was cut by 8 bases, the J end by 5 bases, with 21 bases between. CDR3 residues: CASASGARVGETQYF. The CDR3 bases are TGTGCCAGTGCCTCAGGGGCCAGGGTTGGGGAGACCCAGTACTTC.